Following are 4 T cell receptor beta chains from one sample sequenced in a study of cytomegalovirus exposure and HLA in healthy donors. PCR primers comprised 60 Vbeta and 13 Jbeta primers. Clones were sequenced by immunoSEQ multiplex PCR, and TCRdb holds only the in-frame ones, with some missing. The sample carries about 150,000 clones, roughly 68% recorded once. The sample was PBMCs. The receptors stem from a man aged 30 to 39 in good health and CMV-seropositive.

The J gene is TRBJ1-1, the V gene TRBV20-1; no clear D gene. Trimming removed 3 bases from V and 11 bases from J, with 10 bases in between. Germline CDR1 reads DFQATT; CDR2 reads SNEGSKA (reference sequence). This CDR3 contains 10 residues. CDR3 region: CSARRDRAFF. The CDR3, as DNA: TGCAGTGCTAGGAGAGATCGGGCTTTCTTT.

This clone has just one count. This sequence joins TRBV23-1 and TRBJ1-5; 9 bases fit TRBD1. TRBV23-1 carries the ORF label, with uncertain function. V lost 6 bases and J lost 2; bases outside the gene matches: 11. The CDR3 loop spans 17 amino acids. As DNA, the CDR3 is TGCGCCAGCAGGGGACAGGGAGGTTGGAGGGGCAATCAGCCCCAGCATTTT. This codes for CASRGQGGWRGNQPQHF.

The CDR3 DNA reads TGTGCCTGGAGTCGGGGCGGGAGTCTCCATGAGCAGTTCTTC. Its translation: CAWSRGGSLHEQFF. The J gene is TRBJ2-1, the V gene TRBV30; 7 bases map to TRBD2. The length of the CDR3 is 14 residues. Trimming removed 2 bases from V and 8 bases from J; junction bases left unmatched: 9. CDR1 and CDR2 from the germline V gene are GTSNPN and SVGIG (reference sequence).

The genes are TRBV27 and TRBJ1-1, with 10 bases identical to TRBD1. The V gene's germline CDR1 is MNHEY and CDR2 SMNVEV (reference sequence). CDR3 length equals 15 residues. The junction had 8 bases not matched to a gene; V was cut back by 5 bases and J by 5 bases. CDR3 in DNA: TGTGCCAGCAGTACCCGACAGGGGGCTAGAACTGAAGCTTTCTTT. Its protein is CASSTRQGARTEAFF.